What follows are 10 T cell receptor beta chains derived from one specimen sequenced in a study of cytomegalovirus exposure and HLA in healthy donors. The PCR had 60 Vbeta and 13 Jbeta primers. Data came from immunoSEQ multiplex PCR; TCRdb stores just in-frame clones and leaves some out. Counted here are about 170,000 clones, approximately 80% occurring once; the ten biggest clones make up less than 3%. Sequenced: PBMCs. The receptor source for this set is a male donor in good health and CMV-seronegative.

CDR3 sequence reads: CASSGLAGANEQFF. CDR3 nucleotide sequence: TGTGCCAGCAGTGGTCTAGCGGGAGCAAATGAGCAGTTCTTC. The chain links TRBV2 to TRBJ2-1; 10 nucleotides agree with TRBD2. After removal of 4 bases from V and 7 bases from J, the junction contained 4 bases not matched to a gene. CDR1 is SNHLY and CDR2 is FYNNEI in the germline V gene. The CDR3 runs 14 residues.

The rearrangement uses TRBV11-2 and TRBJ2-1; 9 bases match TRBD2. The J segment lost 8 bases and the V segment lost 8 bases, leaving 13 bases of the junction unmatched. The CDR3 runs to 15 residues. Germline assignment: CDR1 SGHAT and CDR2 FQNNGV. The CDR3 nucleotides are TGTGCCAGCCCCTCTGCGGGAGGGCCGGCGGATGAGCAGTTCTTC. Its protein is CASPSAGGPADEQFF.

This clone was detected only a few times. This rearrangement joins TRBV6-1 to TRBJ1-2; 9 bases align to TRBD1. CDR1 is MNHNS, CDR2 SASEGT, per germline. V lost 2 bases to trimming and J lost 5 bases; unmatched junction nucleotides: 6. The CDR3 extends over 15 amino acids. CDR3 bases: TGTGCCAGCAGTGAACGGACAGGGGATTGGTATGGCTACACCTTC. The encoded protein is CASSERTGDWYGYTF.

This clone was counted a few times. The chain combines TRBV19 with TRBJ1-5; TRBD1 aligns across 7 bases. Looked up from germline, CDR1 is LNHDA and CDR2 is SQIVND (reference sequence). The CDR3 runs 15 residues. J lost 2 bases, V lost 5 bases, and 6 bases had no gene match. The CDR3 DNA is TGTGCCAGTAGTCCCCAGGGGGTCGGCAATCAGCCCCAGCATTTT. Residues: CASSPQGVGNQPQHF.

The chain is built from TRBV4-3 and TRBJ2-3, with 10 nucleotides matching TRBD1. V lost 0 bases, J lost 2 bases, and 5 bases stayed unmatched. The CDR3 extends over 17 amino acids. Germline values: CDR1 LGHNA, CDR2 YSLEER. CDR3 protein: CASSQDLGTGVTDTQYF. For the CDR3, the DNA is TGCGCCAGCAGCCAAGATCTTGGGACAGGGGTCACAGATACGCAGTATTTT.

V and J are TRBV30 and TRBJ2-1; the D gene is possibly TRBD1 (6 bases). Germline V gene sequence: CDR1 GTSNPN, CDR2 SVGIG (reference sequence). The CDR3 sequence is 11 residues long. The germline V and J ends were trimmed by 5 bases and 9 bases, with 11 bases remaining between them. The CDR3 DNA is TGTGCCTGGGACCAACAGGGTGAGCAGTTCTTC. Translating it yields CAWDQQGEQFF.

The chain employs TRBV28 and TRBJ1-2; 8 bases line up with TRBD1. The germline CDR1 and CDR2 sequences are MDHEN and SYDVKM. This CDR3 spans 15 amino acids. The V and J ends lost 6 bases and 1 base, in that order; junction bases with no gene match: 7. The CDR3 sequence is CASRRDRGLNYGYTF. CDR3 sequence (DNA): TGTGCCAGCAGAAGAGACAGGGGACTTAACTATGGCTACACCTTC.

This clone was picked up a small number of times. This chain joins TRBV30 and TRBJ1-1; D gene unclear. CDR1 is GTSNPN, CDR2 SVGIG, per germline (reference sequence). CDR3 size: 12 residues. Trimming stripped 4 bases from V and 4 bases from J, with 10 bases between. In DNA form, the CDR3 reads TGTGCCTGGAACGGGATGGGCACTGAAGCTTTCTTT. The encoded protein is CAWNGMGTEAFF.

The chain employs TRBV5-4 and TRBJ2-7, with 7 bases lining up with TRBD2. CDR3 length: 14 residues. With 4 bases clipped from V and 2 bases from J, the junction kept 6 bases outside the gene matches. Germline CDR1 reads SGHNT; CDR2 reads YYREEE (reference sequence). The CDR3 loop is CASSRTRGAYEQYF. In DNA form, the CDR3 reads TGTGCCAGCAGCCGGACTAGAGGCGCCTACGAGCAGTACTTC. Variable domain in full (rest from reference TRBV5-4 and TRBJ2-7): ETGVTQSPTHLIKTRGQQVTLRCSSQSGHNTVSWYQQALGQGPQFIFQYYREEENGRGNFPPRFSGLQFPNYSSELNVNALELDDSALYLCASSRTRGAYEQYFGPGTRLTVT.

V usage is TRBV11-2 and J usage is TRBJ2-5; 8 positions match TRBD2. J gave up 5 bases and V 6 bases, and 11 bases lay outside the gene matches. Germline V lookup: CDR1 SGHAT, CDR2 FQNNGV. This CDR3 spans 15 amino acids. The CDR3 DNA is TGTGCCAGCAGGCCCGGGACTAGTCTACAGGAGACCCAGTACTTC. This sequence encodes CASRPGTSLQETQYF.